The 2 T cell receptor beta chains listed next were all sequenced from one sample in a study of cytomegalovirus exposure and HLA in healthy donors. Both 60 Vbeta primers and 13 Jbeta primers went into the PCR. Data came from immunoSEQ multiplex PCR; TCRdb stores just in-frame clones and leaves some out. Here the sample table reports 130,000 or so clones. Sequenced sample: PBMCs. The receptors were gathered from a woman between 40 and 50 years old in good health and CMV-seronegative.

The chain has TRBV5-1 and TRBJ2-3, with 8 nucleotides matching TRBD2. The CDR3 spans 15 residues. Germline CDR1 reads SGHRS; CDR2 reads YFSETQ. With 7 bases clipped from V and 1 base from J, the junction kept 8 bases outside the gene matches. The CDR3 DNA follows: TGCGCCAGCGGGAATAGCGGGGAGGGCACAGATACGCAGTATTTT. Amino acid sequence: CASGNSGEGTDTQYF.

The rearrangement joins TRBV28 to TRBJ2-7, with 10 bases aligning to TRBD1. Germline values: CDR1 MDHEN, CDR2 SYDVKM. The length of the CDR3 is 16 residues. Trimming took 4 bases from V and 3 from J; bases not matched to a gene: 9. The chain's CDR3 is CASSSSPGTGVYEQYF. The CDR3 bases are TGTGCCAGCAGTTCCTCCCCGGGGACAGGGGTCTACGAGCAGTACTTC.